A selection of T cell receptor beta chains follows, all from one sample in a study of T cells in Graves' hyperthyroidism and ophthalmopathy. Via MiXCR, TCRdb re-called the multiplex PCR reads, giving one row per CDR3 protein. The sample yields about 560,000 distinct CDR3 sequences, around 17% seen once. Material for sequencing was blood. The receptors stem from a woman between 18 and 29 years old with Graves' hyperthyroidism. CDR3s leave out the opening cysteine and the closing phenylalanine or tryptophan.

j_gene,v_gene,CDR3aa
TRBJ2-7,TRBV28,ASSLGTSGWSSYEQY
TRBJ2-3,TRBV13,ASSVDGTRGTDTQY
TRBJ2-1,TRBV10-3,AIRPSGNEQF
TRBJ2-5,TRBV24-1,ATSDRREQETQY
TRBJ2-2,TRBV19,ASSILTSGSSRELF
TRBJ2-3,TRBV27,ASTSGTASTDTQY
TRBJ2-1,TRBV15,ATQLSDRRANEQF
TRBJ2-1,TRBV24-1,ATSRASGSLGSYNEQF
TRBJ2-7,TRBV29-1,SVGTGYAYEQY
TRBJ2-7,TRBV7-8,ASSRGAGPSYEQY
TRBJ2-3,TRBV7-8,ASSVDTHTQY
TRBJ2-7,TRBV11-3,ASSLEAGGRSYEQY
TRBJ2-7,TRBV4-3,ASSQEDRGGHEQY
TRBJ2-2,TRBV24-1,ATSDSGGDTGELF
TRBJ1-5,TRBV20-1,SAPGSGGPYSNQPQH
TRBJ1-5,TRBV6-2/TRBV6-3,ASSHGSRNQPQH
TRBJ2-5,TRBV3-1,ASRPRGQGQETQY
TRBJ2-1,TRBV28,ASTSGLARGGEQF
TRBJ2-2,TRBV30,ASDRSPGELF
TRBJ2-3,TRBV15,ATSRVVVGDPGADTQY
TRBJ1-1,TRBV18,ASSLAWTGGAEDF
TRBJ2-1,TRBV14,ASSQEWASGTNEQF
TRBJ1-1,TRBV7-2,ASSLEQGGHTEAF
TRBJ2-3,TRBV25-1,ASSESGLATDTQY
TRBJ1-1,TRBV6-2/TRBV6-3,ASSYRHTRTTEAF
TRBJ1-1,TRBV6-2/TRBV6-3,ASSPPGGAVEAF
TRBJ1-5,TRBV7-2,ASSLERARPQH
TRBJ2-7,TRBV6-1,ASTGGDTRRQY
TRBJ2-2,TRBV19,ASSFQKNTGELF
TRBJ1-1,TRBV12-3/TRBV12-4,ASSLVQLGRSAEAF
TRBJ2-5,TRBV10-2,ASTWGGGSQETQY
TRBJ1-2,TRBV10-3,AISEGGGSGYT
TRBJ2-2,TRBV19,ASSTLTGLETGELF
TRBJ1-1,TRBV20-1,SAPRGPQAVNTEAF
TRBJ1-1,TRBV20-1,SASEGTGTEAF
TRBJ2-7,TRBV5-1,ASSLVFVGPSYEQY
TRBJ1-5,TRBV6-1,ASRRQGARGQPQH
TRBJ2-3,TRBV5-5,ASSFRVLDTQY
TRBJ2-3,TRBV20-1,SARDQTVTDTQY
TRBJ2-1,TRBV7-8,ASARMRDEQF
TRBJ2-5,TRBV12-3/TRBV12-4,ASSLLDRVIQETQC